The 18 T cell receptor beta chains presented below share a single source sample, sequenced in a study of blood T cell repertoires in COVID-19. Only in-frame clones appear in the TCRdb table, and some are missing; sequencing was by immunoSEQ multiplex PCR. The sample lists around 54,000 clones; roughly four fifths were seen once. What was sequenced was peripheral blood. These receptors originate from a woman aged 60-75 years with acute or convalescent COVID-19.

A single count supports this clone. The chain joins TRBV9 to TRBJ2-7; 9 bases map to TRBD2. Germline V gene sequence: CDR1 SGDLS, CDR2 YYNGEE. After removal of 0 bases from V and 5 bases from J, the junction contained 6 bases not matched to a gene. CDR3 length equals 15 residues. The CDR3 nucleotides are TGTGCCAGCAGCGTAGCGGGCGGGGGGGTCGACGAGCAGTACTTC. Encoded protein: CASSVAGGGVDEQYF.

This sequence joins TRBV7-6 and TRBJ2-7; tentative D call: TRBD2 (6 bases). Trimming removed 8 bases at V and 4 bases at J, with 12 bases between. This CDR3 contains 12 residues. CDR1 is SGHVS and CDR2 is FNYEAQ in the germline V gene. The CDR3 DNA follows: TGTGCCAGCGGCATAGGGACTTACGAGCAGTACTTC. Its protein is CASGIGTYEQYF.

CDR3 sequence (DNA): TGCGCCAGCAGCTTACTGGTCTCCTACAATGAGCAGTTCTTC. Protein product: CASSLLVSYNEQFF. The genes are TRBV5-1 and TRBJ2-1; D remains ambiguous. Trimming left V 2 bases short and J 0 bases short, with 6 bases between. The CDR3 length is 14 residues. The V gene's germline CDR1 is SGHRS and CDR2 YFSETQ. Together with reference TRBV5-1 and TRBJ2-1, the CDR3 gives the full variable domain: KAGVTQTPRYLIKTRGQQVTLSCSPISGHRSVSWYQQTPGQGLQFLFEYFSETQRNKGNFPGRFSGRQFSNSRSEMNVSTLELGDSALYLCASSLLVSYNEQFFGPGTRLTVL.

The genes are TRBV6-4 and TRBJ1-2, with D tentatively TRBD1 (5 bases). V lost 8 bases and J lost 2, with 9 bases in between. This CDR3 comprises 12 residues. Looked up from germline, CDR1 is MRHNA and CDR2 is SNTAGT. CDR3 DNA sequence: TGTGCCAGCTCTCAGGGAAACTATGGCTACACCTTC. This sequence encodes CASSQGNYGYTF.

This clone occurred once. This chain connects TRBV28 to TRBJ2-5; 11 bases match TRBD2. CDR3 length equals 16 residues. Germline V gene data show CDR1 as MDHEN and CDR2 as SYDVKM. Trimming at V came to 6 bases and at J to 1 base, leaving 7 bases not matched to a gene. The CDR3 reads CASSSPSGGTQETQYF. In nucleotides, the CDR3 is TGTGCCAGCAGCTCTCCTAGCGGGGGGACCCAAGAGACCCAGTACTTC. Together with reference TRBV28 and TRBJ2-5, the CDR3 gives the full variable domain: DVKVTQSSRYLVKRTGEKVFLECVQDMDHENMFWYRQDPGLGLRLIYFSYDVKMKEKGDIPEGYSVSREKKERFSLILESASTNQTSMYLCASSSPSGGTQETQYFGPGTRLLVL.

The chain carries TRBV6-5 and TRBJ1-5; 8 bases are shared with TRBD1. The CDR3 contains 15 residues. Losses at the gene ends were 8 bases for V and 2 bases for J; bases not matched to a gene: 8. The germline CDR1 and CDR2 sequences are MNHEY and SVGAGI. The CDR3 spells CASGRQGTGNQPQHF. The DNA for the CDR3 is TGTGCCAGCGGGCGACAGGGGACCGGCAATCAGCCCCAGCATTTT.

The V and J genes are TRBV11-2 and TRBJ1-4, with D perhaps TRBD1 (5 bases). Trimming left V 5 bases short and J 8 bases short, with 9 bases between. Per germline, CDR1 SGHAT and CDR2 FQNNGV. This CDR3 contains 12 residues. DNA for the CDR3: TGTGCCAGCAGCCCCTCAGGGGAAAAACTGTTTTTT. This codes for CASSPSGEKLFF.

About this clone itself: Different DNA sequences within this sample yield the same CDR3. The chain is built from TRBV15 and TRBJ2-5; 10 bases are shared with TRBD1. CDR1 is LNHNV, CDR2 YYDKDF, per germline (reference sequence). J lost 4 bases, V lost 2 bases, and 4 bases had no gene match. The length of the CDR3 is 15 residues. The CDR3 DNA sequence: TGTGCCACCAGCAGACCCGACAGGGGGCGAGAGACCCAGTACTTC. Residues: CATSRPDRGRETQYF.

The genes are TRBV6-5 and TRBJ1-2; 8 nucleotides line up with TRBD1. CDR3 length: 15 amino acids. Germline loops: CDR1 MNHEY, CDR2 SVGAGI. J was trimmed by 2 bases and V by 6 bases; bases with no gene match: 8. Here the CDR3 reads CASRPGQGVNYGYTF. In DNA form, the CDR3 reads TGTGCCAGCAGGCCCGGACAGGGCGTAAACTATGGCTACACCTTC.

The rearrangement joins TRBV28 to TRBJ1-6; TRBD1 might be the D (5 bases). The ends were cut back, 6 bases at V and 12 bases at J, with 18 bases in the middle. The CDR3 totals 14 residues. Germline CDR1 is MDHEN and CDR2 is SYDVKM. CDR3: CASRSDSTRRPLHF. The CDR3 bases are TGTGCCAGCAGATCAGACAGTACCAGGAGACCCCTCCACTTT.

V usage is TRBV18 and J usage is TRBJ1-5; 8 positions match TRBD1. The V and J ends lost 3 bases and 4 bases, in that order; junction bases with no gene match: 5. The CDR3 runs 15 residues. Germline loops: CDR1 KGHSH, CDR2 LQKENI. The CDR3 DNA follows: TGTGCCAGCTCACCCGGGGACAGGCAAAATCAGCCCCAGCATTTT. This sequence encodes CASSPGDRQNQPQHF.

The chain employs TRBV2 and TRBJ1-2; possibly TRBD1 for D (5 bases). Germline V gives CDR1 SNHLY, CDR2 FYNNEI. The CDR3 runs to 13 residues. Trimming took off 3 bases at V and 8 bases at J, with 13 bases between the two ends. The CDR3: CASSEGGGQGYTF. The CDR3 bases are TGTGCCAGCAGTGAGGGGGGAGGTCAGGGCTACACCTTC.

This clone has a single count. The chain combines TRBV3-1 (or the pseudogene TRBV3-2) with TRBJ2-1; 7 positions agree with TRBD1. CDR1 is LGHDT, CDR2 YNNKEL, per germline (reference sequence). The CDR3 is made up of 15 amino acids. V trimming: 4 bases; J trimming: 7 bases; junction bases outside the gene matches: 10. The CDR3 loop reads CASSPLAIRGNEQFF. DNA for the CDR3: TGTGCCAGCAGCCCCCTAGCCATCAGGGGGAATGAGCAGTTCTTC.

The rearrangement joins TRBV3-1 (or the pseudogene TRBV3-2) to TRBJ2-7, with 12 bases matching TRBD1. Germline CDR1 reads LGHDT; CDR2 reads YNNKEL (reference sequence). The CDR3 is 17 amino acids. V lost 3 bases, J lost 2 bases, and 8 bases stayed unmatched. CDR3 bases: TGTGCCAGCAGCCAGGGGGGACAGGGGGCCTACACCTACGAGCAGTACTTC. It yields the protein CASSQGGQGAYTYEQYF.

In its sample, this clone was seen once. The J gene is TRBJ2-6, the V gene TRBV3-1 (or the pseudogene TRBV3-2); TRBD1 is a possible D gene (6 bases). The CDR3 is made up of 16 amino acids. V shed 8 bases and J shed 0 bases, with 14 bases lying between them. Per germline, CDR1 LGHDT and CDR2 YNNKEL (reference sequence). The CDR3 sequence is CASCPQGNSGANVLTF. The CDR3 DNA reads TGTGCCAGCTGCCCTCAGGGGAACTCTGGGGCCAACGTCCTGACTTTC.

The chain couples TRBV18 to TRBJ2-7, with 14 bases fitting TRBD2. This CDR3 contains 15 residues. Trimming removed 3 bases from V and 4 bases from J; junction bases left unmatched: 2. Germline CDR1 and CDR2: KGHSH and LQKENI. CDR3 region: CASSPGLAGAYEQYF. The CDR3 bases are TGTGCCAGCTCACCGGGACTAGCGGGGGCATACGAGCAGTACTTC.

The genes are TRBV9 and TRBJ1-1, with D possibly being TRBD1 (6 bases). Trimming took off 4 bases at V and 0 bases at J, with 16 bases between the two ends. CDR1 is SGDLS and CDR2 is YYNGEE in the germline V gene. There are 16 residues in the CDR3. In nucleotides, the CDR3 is TGTGCCAGCAGCCAAACCGCGGGGGCTATGAACACTGAAGCTTTCTTT. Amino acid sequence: CASSQTAGAMNTEAFF.

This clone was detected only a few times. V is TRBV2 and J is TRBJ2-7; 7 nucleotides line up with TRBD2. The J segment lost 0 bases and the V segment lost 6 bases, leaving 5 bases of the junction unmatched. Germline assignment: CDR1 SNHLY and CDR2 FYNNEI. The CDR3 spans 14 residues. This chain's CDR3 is CASSRRTSSYEQYF. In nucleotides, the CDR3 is TGTGCCAGCAGCCGTCGGACTAGCTCCTACGAGCAGTACTTC. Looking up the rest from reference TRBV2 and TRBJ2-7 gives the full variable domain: EPEVTQTPSHQVTQMGQEVILRCVPISNHLYFYWYRQILGQKVEFLVSFYNNEISEKSEIFDDQFSVERPDGSNFTLKIRSTKLEDSAMYFCASSRRTSSYEQYFGPGTRLTVT.